This T cell receptor beta chain was captured by sequencing in a study of blood T cell repertoires in COVID-19. At the level of the study: The United States, Italy and Spain provided the acute and convalescent COVID-19 samples. Sources were T cells, B-cell-depleted T cells, or PBMCs; the material itself was cDNA or gDNA.

Under the authors' procedure: Amplification of reference gene primers provided the estimated nucleated cell counts. Some clones are missing from TCRdb's copy, which holds only in-frame ones; the method was immunoSEQ multiplex PCR. V and J calls and clone size are those listed in that table; D and trimming were worked out from the DNA. The table records 250,000 or so clones, roughly nine tenths of them present only once. In germline, CDR1 is SNHLY, CDR2 FYNNEI. Trimming took 5 bases from V and 7 from J; bases not matched to a gene: 8. The CDR3 runs to 13 residues. This clone appeared once. What was sequenced was peripheral blood. The sequence came from a woman aged 40 to 50 who had recovered from COVID-19. The J gene is TRBJ2-7, the V gene TRBV2; TRBD1 matches at 7 bases. CDR3 nucleotides: TGTGCCAGCAGTTTCGACAGGGTAAGGGAGCAGTACTTC. Protein sequence: CASSFDRVREQYF. Variable domain in full (rest from reference TRBV2 and TRBJ2-7): EPEVTQTPSHQVTQMGQEVILRCVPISNHLYFYWYRQILGQKVEFLVSFYNNEISEKSEIFDDQFSVERPDGSNFTLKIRSTKLEDSAMYFCASSFDRVREQYFGPGTRLTVT.